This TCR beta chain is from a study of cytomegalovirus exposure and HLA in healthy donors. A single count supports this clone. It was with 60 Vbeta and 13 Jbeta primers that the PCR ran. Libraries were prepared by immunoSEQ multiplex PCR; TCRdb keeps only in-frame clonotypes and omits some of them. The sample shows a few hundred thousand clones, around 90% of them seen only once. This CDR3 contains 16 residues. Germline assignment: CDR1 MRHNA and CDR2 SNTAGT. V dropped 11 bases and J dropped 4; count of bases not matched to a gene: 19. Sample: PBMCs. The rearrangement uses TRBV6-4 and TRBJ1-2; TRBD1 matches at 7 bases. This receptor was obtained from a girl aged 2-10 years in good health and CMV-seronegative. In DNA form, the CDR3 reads TGTGCCGGGGGCCGCATCGGGACAGAAGGCCTCTATGGCTACACCTTC. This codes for CAGGRIGTEGLYGYTF.